This T cell receptor beta chain was captured in a study of human T cells and chemical hapten exposure. The overall study: There were weekly diphenylcyclopropenone doses to the scalp for patients throughout the approximately 25-week study. The study enrolled mostly female patients with alopecia areata, totalis or universalis.

The sample holds many counts of this clonotype. Time point indicated: patch test 2, 6 weeks after DPC sensitization. Described treatment: therapeutic diphenylcyclopropenone sensitization with weekly scalp DPC. Each CDR3 protein is one row after TCRdb ran MiXCR on the RACE reads. The data contain about 380,000 distinct CDR3 sequences, about 6.3% of them singletons. The length of the CDR3 is 17 residues. The V gene's germline CDR1 is MNHNY and CDR2 SVGAGI (reference sequence). The V and J ends lost 0 bases and 0 bases respectively, with 13 bases between them. This clonotype originated in a woman aged 18-29 years with alopecia areata. Some clones in this sample may be carry-over from other donors' samples. The source material was whole blood, sampled in connection with sensitization to the hapten diphenylcyclopropenone (DPC). The chain is built from TRBV6-6 and TRBJ2-3; D unclear. CDR3 sequence reads: CASSYSGHQDSTDTQYF. CDR3 DNA: TGTGCCAGCAGTTACTCGGGCCATCAAGATAGCACAGATACGCAGTATTTT.